The following is a T cell receptor (beta chain) sequence with its context. Its target is not known. The sample comes from a study of chemoradiotherapy in HPV16-positive cancers. General study points: Candidate HPV-specific clones and E7-related TCR motifs grew in tumor during treatment. Functional assays defining HPV-specific T cells used only a couple of HPV16-positive patients. For HPV16-positive patients, expanding HPV-responsive T cells associated with longer recurrence-free survival.

V lost 5 bases and J lost 8; bases outside the gene matches: 7. This CDR3 spans 15 amino acids. The germline V gene has CDR1 MGHRA and CDR2 YSYEKL. Sequencing was performed with immunoSEQ multiplex PCR; in TCRdb, only in-frame clones are kept and a portion is missing. Among 40,000 to 60,000 clones listed, around 90% were seen once. Over chemoradiotherapy, repertoires were sampled more than once. The sample consisted of blood, taken from a patient who underwent chemoradiotherapy. This chain joins TRBV4-1 and TRBJ2-2; 11 positions agree with TRBD2. This clonotype originated in a human donor with HPV-associated anogenital cancer. CDR3 bases: TGCGCCAGCAGCGTTAGCGGGGGGGCTTCGGGGGAGCTGTTTTTT. Amino acid sequence: CASSVSGGASGELFF.